This TCR beta chain derives from a study of shared clonotypes between healthy human individuals. Points from the study as a whole: Naive subsets generally had larger estimated richness than memory subsets.

Some clones are missing from TCRdb's copy, which holds only in-frame ones; the method was immunoSEQ multiplex PCR. Among roughly 2.1 million clones, just over 90% were seen once, and the ten largest hold over 1.5%. The CDR3 spans 16 residues. The germline V gene has CDR1 SGHTA and CDR2 FQGNSA. Trimming removed 3 bases at V and 3 bases at J, with 17 bases between. In the case of this clone: The antigen is not known.

CD45RO-negative cells were positively selected for CCR7, leaving out terminally differentiated effector memory CD45RA+ cells. Sequences were obtained from naive CD8+ T cells from PBMCs. The clonotype comes from a man aged 18 to 35 in good health. Some clones in this sample may be carry-over from other donors' samples. This sequence joins TRBV7-2 and TRBJ2-5; TRBD2 might be the D (6 bases). The CDR3 region has the DNA TGTGCCAGCAGCTTGGGCCTGCAATTAGCGGAAGAGACCCAGTACTTC. It is translated as CASSLGLQLAEETQYF.